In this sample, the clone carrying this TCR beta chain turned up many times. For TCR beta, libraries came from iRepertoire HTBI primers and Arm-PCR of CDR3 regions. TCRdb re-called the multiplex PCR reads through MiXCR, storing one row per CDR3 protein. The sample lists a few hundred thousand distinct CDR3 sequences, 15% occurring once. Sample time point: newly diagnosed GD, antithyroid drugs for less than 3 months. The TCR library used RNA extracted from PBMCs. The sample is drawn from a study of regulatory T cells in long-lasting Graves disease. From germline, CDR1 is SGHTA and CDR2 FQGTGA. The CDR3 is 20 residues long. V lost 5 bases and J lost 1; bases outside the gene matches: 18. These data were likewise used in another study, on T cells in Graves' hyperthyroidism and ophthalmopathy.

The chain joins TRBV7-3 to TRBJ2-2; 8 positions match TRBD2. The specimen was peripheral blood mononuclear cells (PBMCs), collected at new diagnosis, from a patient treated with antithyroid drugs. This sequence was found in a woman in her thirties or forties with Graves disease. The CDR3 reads CASSRLPGGLTSGNTGELFF. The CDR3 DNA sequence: TGTGCCAGCAGCCGCCTCCCGGGCGGACTTACTAGCGGGAACACCGGGGAGCTGTTTTTT. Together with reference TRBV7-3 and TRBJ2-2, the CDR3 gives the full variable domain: GAGVSQTPSNKVTEKGKYVELRCDPISGHTALYWYRQSLGQGPEFLIYFQGTGAADDSGLPNDRFFAVRPEGSVSTLKIQRTERGDSAVYLCASSRLPGGLTSGNTGELFFGEGSRLTVL.